This paragraph covers one T cell receptor (beta chain) sequence. The CDR3 loop spans 16 amino acids. CDR1 is LNHDA, CDR2 SQIVND, per germline (reference sequence). Trimming took 3 bases from V and 8 from J, leaving 20 bases between them. The sample comes from a study of blood T cell repertoires in COVID-19. Assay: immunoSEQ multiplex PCR; the TCRdb copy retains only in-frame clones and omits some. Here the sample spans about 480,000 clones, roughly 89% being singletons. The sequence derives from a man in his late teens or twenties with COVID-19, enrolled during active disease. Sequenced: peripheral blood. This chain links TRBV19 with TRBJ2-1; possibly TRBD2 for D (6 bases). The CDR3 protein is CASSISRDAAWDEQFF. In DNA form, the CDR3 reads TGTGCCAGTAGTATCTCGCGGGACGCGGCTTGGGATGAGCAGTTCTTC.